The 17 T cell receptor beta chains listed next were all sequenced from one sample in a study of cytomegalovirus exposure and HLA in healthy donors. Primers: 60 Vbeta forward and 13 Jbeta reverse. Profiled with immunoSEQ multiplex PCR; TCRdb holds only in-frame clones, not every one. Of roughly 110,000 clones listed, about two thirds were seen once; the top ten hold 0.79%. The sequenced sample consisted of PBMCs. These TCRs come from a boy under 18 in good health and CMV-seronegative.

In its sample, this clone was seen a few times. The chain combines TRBV27 with TRBJ2-3; 7 bases map to TRBD2. Germline V gives CDR1 MNHEY, CDR2 SMNVEV (reference sequence). The CDR3 spans 15 residues. After removal of 2 bases from V and 0 bases from J, the junction contained 2 bases not matched to a gene. Here the CDR3 DNA reads TGTGCCAGCAGTTTAGTGCGGGGGAGCACAGATACGCAGTATTTT. As protein: CASSLVRGSTDTQYF.

The V call is TRBV5-1, the J call TRBJ1-2; no firm D call. CDR1 is SGHRS, CDR2 YFSETQ, per germline. The CDR3 spans 16 residues. V lost 0 bases, J lost 1 base, and 13 bases lay in between. The CDR3 nucleotides read TGCGCCAGCAGCTTGGTTAGGAGCTCTCTTAACTATGGCTACACCTTC. Encoded protein: CASSLVRSSLNYGYTF. The variable domain in full, completed from reference TRBV5-1 and TRBJ1-2, reads KAGVTQTPRYLIKTRGQQVTLSCSPISGHRSVSWYQQTPGQGLQFLFEYFSETQRNKGNFPGRFSGRQFSNSRSEMNVSTLELGDSALYLCASSLVRSSLNYGYTFGSGTRLTVV.

The chain links TRBV27 to TRBJ1-5; D remains ambiguous. Between the trimmed V and J ends, which lost 4 bases and 4 bases, there was a span of 14 bases. This CDR3 has 15 residues. Germline V gives CDR1 MNHEY, CDR2 SMNVEV (reference sequence). The CDR3: CASSYEGRGNQPQHF. The CDR3 DNA is TGTGCCAGCAGTTACGAGGGTCGGGGAAATCAGCCCCAGCATTTT.

The chain carries TRBV7-8 and TRBJ2-1, with TRBD2 matching 9 bases. The germline V gene has CDR1 SGHVS and CDR2 FQNEAQ. The CDR3 spans 15 residues. V lost 5 bases to trimming and J lost 10 bases; unmatched junction nucleotides: 12. CDR3 bases: TGTGCCAGCAGCCTTGCCGGGACTAGCTTAGAGGAGCAGTTCTTC. The encoded protein is CASSLAGTSLEEQFF.

The V call is TRBV5-1, the J call TRBJ2-7; 7 bases line up with TRBD1. V trimming: 3 bases; J trimming: 6 bases; junction bases outside the gene matches: 6. CDR3 length: 13 amino acids. CDR1 and CDR2 from the germline V gene are SGHRS and YFSETQ. The CDR3 sequence is CASSWGTGAEQYF. In nucleotides, the CDR3 is TGCGCCAGCAGCTGGGGAACAGGGGCCGAGCAGTACTTC.

The V and J genes are TRBV19 and TRBJ1-1; D is unclear. The CDR3 is 17 amino acids. The germline CDR1 and CDR2 sequences are LNHDA and SQIVND (reference sequence). Trimming removed 5 bases from V and 1 base from J, with 20 bases in between. The CDR3 bases are TGTGCCAGTAGTGCCAGCGCCCTCGGTTTAACGAACACTGAAGCTTTCTTT. This encodes CASSASALGLTNTEAFF.

This clone has just a few counts. The chain is built from TRBV27 and TRBJ1-2, with a tentative D call TRBD1 (6 bases). V dropped 9 bases and J dropped 4 bases, with 6 bases sitting between them. This CDR3 has 10 residues. Germline lookup yields CDR1 MNHEY and CDR2 SMNVEV (reference sequence). This chain's CDR3 is CARQGYGYTF. The CDR3, as DNA: TGTGCCAGACAGGGCTATGGCTACACCTTC.

With regard to this clone: The sample holds other DNA sequences that translate to the same CDR3. This sequence joins TRBV30 and TRBJ1-6; 8 bases are a match to TRBD1. This CDR3 region has 18 residues. Germline-derived CDR1 and CDR2 are GTSNPN and SVGIG (reference sequence). V was clipped by 3 bases and J by 0 bases; unmatched bases: 10. CDR3 DNA: TGTGCCTGGAGCGCGGACAGGGACCTAACCTCCTATAATTCACCCCTCCACTTT. Its protein product is CAWSADRDLTSYNSPLHF.

With regard to this clone: One junction end does not reproduce the germline sequence, and a read error may be involved. This chain links TRBV27 with TRBJ2-2; possibly TRBD1 for D (6 bases). This CDR3 spans 14 amino acids. Per the germline V gene, CDR1 is MNHEY and CDR2 is SMNVEV (reference sequence). The DNA for the CDR3 is TGTGCCAGCAGTAGGCAGGGGAGCACCGGGGAACTGTTTTTT. It encodes CASSRQGSTGELFF.

This clone was seen only a few times. The rearrangement links TRBV25-1 to TRBJ1-4; 9 positions agree with TRBD1. Germline V lookup: CDR1 MGHDK, CDR2 SYGVNS. The CDR3 is made up of 15 amino acids. Trimming removed 1 base from V and 8 bases from J; junction bases left unmatched: 5. The CDR3 protein is CASSEWVGTGEKLFF. The CDR3 DNA sequence: TGTGCCAGCAGTGAATGGGTAGGGACAGGGGAAAAACTGTTTTTT.

This chain links TRBV2 with TRBJ1-6; D is unclear. The CDR3 is 11 amino acids. The V end was cut by 8 bases, the J end by 15 bases, with 14 bases between. Looked up from germline, CDR1 is SNHLY and CDR2 is FYNNEI. CDR3: CASLQRGLLHF. The CDR3 DNA follows: TGTGCCAGCCTCCAGCGGGGTCTCCTCCACTTT. Together with reference TRBV2 and TRBJ1-6, the CDR3 gives the full variable domain: EPEVTQTPSHQVTQMGQEVILRCVPISNHLYFYWYRQILGQKVEFLVSFYNNEISEKSEIFDDQFSVERPDGSNFTLKIRSTKLEDSAMYFCASLQRGLLHFGNGTRLTVT.

The chain joins TRBV4-1 to TRBJ1-2; no clear D. This CDR3 contains 14 residues. The germline V and J ends were trimmed by 2 bases and 2 bases, with 9 bases remaining between them. Germline-derived CDR1 and CDR2 are MGHRA and YSYEKL. The CDR3 here is CASSQLRVNYGYTF. In DNA, the CDR3 is TGCGCCAGCAGCCAATTGCGAGTGAACTATGGCTACACCTTC.

The chain carries TRBV11-3 and TRBJ1-1, with a weak D call TRBD1 (6 bases). This CDR3 is 14 amino acids long. Trimming pared 7 bases from V and 1 base from J, leaving 13 bases between. Germline CDR1 SGHNT, CDR2 YENEEA. The CDR3 region is CASTNDRRNTEAFF. DNA for the CDR3: TGTGCCAGCACCAACGACAGGCGGAACACTGAAGCTTTCTTT.

The rearrangement joins TRBV5-1 to TRBJ1-5, with 12 positions matching TRBD1. Trimming removed 8 bases from V and 7 bases from J; junction bases left unmatched: 10. Germline V lookup: CDR1 SGHRS, CDR2 YFSETQ. CDR3 length: 15 residues. DNA of the CDR3: TGCGCCAGTAGTCCGGGACAGGGGGCGGGGCAGCCCCAGCATTTT. This sequence encodes CASSPGQGAGQPQHF.

This chain uses TRBV29-1 with TRBJ1-1, with unresolved D. The germline V gene encodes CDR1 SQVTM and CDR2 ANQGSEA. There are 13 residues in the CDR3. The germline V and J ends were trimmed by 5 bases and 0 bases, with 10 bases remaining between them. The CDR3 is CSVHGLLNTEAFF. CDR3 in DNA: TGCAGCGTTCACGGACTGCTGAACACTGAAGCTTTCTTT.

V usage is TRBV27 and J usage is TRBJ1-5; D possibly corresponds to TRBD1 (5 bases). The V and J ends lost 5 bases and 4 bases respectively, with 12 bases between them. The CDR3 has 14 residues. Germline V gives CDR1 MNHEY, CDR2 SMNVEV (reference sequence). Written as DNA, the CDR3 is TGTGCCAGCAGTCCCCCGGGGGGGAATCAGCCCCAGCATTTT. Translation: CASSPPGGNQPQHF.

The chain recombines TRBV5-8 with TRBJ2-7, with D possibly being TRBD1 (5 bases). CDR1 and CDR2 (germline): SGHTS, YDEGEE. Trimming took off 0 bases at V and 4 bases at J, with 8 bases between the two ends. This CDR3 is 13 amino acids long. The CDR3 region is CASSLGQRYEQYF. Here the CDR3 DNA reads TGTGCCAGCAGCTTGGGACAGAGATACGAGCAGTACTTC.